This T cell receptor (beta chain) appears in the sequencing data of a study of tumor-infiltrating lymphocytes in localized non-small cell lung cancer. A remark on this clone: What it recognizes is unknown.

Study results and limitations: Different pieces of the same tissue went to different assays, confounding technical variation with intratumor heterogeneity.

The length of the CDR3 is 15 residues. The germline gives CDR1 LGHNA, CDR2 YNFKEQ. TCRdb keeps only in-frame clones here, not all; method: immunoSEQ multiplex PCR. Here the sample spans approximately 12,000 clones, 82% being singletons. The origin of this receptor is a human donor with non-small cell lung cancer. The sequencing sample was made of uninvolved lung tissue not adjacent to the tumor. The chain carries TRBV4-2 and TRBJ2-5; 10 bases agree with TRBD1. The DNA end is a closer match to TRBJ2-7, so the J assignment may be wrong. CDR3 sequence reads: CASTYGTGDSYEQYF. The CDR3 DNA reads as TGTGCCAGCACCTATGGGACAGGGGACTCCTACGAGCAGTACTTC.